Below are 23 T cell receptor beta chains sequenced from a single sample in a study of blood T cell repertoires in COVID-19 (TCRdb year 2020). Library method: the immunoSEQ multiplex PCR assay. As stored in TCRdb, this immuneACCESS dataset retains in-frame rearrangements with V and J assigned. A fraction of the clones does not appear; measured against another copy, unresolved V genes explain less than half of the discrepancy, and the remainder lacks a known reason. For this sample the table gives about 310,000 clones, of which 87% were detected only once. The ten largest clones represent 7.8% of the sample. Sequences were obtained from peripheral blood. The receptor source for this set is a woman aged 45-59 years who had recovered from COVID-19.

This clone was picked up one time. The chain employs TRBV7-2 and TRBJ1-6, with a possible D match to TRBD1 (5 bases). The V end lost 5 bases, the J end lost 13 bases, and 24 bases lay between the germline ends. CDR1 is SGHTA, CDR2 FQGNSA, per germline. The CDR3 consists of 16 residues. In nucleotides, the CDR3 is TGTGCCAGCAGCCCACGTAACAGGTTCGCTGAGGATCCCCTCCACTTT. Its protein is CASSPRNRFAEDPLHF. The variable domain in full, with the rest retrieved from reference TRBV7-2 and TRBJ1-6, is GAGVSQSPSNKVTEKGKDVELRCDPISGHTALYWYRQSLGQGLEFLIYFQGNSAPDKSGLPSDRFSAERTGGSVSTLTIQRTQQEDSAVYLCASSPRNRFAEDPLHFGNGTRLTVT.

The rearrangement joins TRBV19 to TRBJ1-5, with 7 bases identical to TRBD1. Germline trimming cut 7 bases from V and 0 bases from J; bases unmatched to any gene: 12. CDR1 is LNHDA and CDR2 is SQIVND in the germline V gene (reference sequence). CDR3 length: 17 amino acids. CDR3 in amino acids: CASTDRPPGYSNQPQHF. The CDR3 nucleotides read TGTGCCAGTACGGACAGGCCCCCGGGTTATAGCAATCAGCCCCAGCATTTT.

The rearrangement uses TRBV29-1 and TRBJ2-1; D gene ambiguous. Looked up from germline, CDR1 is SQVTM and CDR2 is ANQGSEA. The V end was cut by 7 bases, the J end by 6 bases, with 10 bases between. The CDR3 covers 11 residues. CDR3 nucleotide sequence: TGCAGCGAGCACTCGGGCAATGAGCAGTTCTTC. Translation gives CSEHSGNEQFF.

The V gene is TRBV7-9, the J gene TRBJ1-1; D remains unclear. The CDR3 loop spans 15 amino acids. CDR1 and CDR2 (germline): SEHNR, FQNEAQ (reference sequence). Trimming left V 4 bases short and J 5 bases short, with 17 bases between. Here the CDR3 reads CASSYAVSRATEAFF. Here the CDR3 DNA reads TGTGCCAGCAGCTACGCCGTATCAAGAGCTACTGAAGCTTTCTTT. Complete variable domain (other parts from reference TRBV7-9 and TRBJ1-1): DTGVSQNPRHKITKRGQNVTFRCDPISEHNRLYWYRQTLGQGPEFLTYFQNEAQLEKSRLLSDRFSAERPKGSFSTLEIQRTEQGDSAMYLCASSYAVSRATEAFFGQGTRLTVV.

J is TRBJ2-1 and V is TRBV29-1, with a tentative D call TRBD2 (6 bases). Trimming stripped 7 bases from V and 8 bases from J, with 24 bases between. This CDR3 region has 15 residues. Germline CDR1 is SQVTM and CDR2 is ANQGSEA. CDR3 nucleotides: TGCAGCGGTAGCGCTAGCGCGGAACCTTACTATGAGCAGTTCTTC. It is translated as CSGSASAEPYYEQFF.

The rearrangement links TRBV4-3 to TRBJ1-3; D uncertain. Germline lookup yields CDR1 LGHNA and CDR2 YSLEER. The V end lost 0 bases, the J end lost 0 bases, and 9 bases lay between the germline ends. This CDR3 region has 16 residues. The CDR3, as DNA: TGCGCCAGCAGCCAAGACTTGGCGGGCTCTGGAAACACCATATATTTT. Translating it yields CASSQDLAGSGNTIYF.

The chain employs TRBV5-1 and TRBJ2-7, with D possibly matching TRBD2 (5 bases). V lost 5 bases to trimming and J lost 5 bases, with 11 bases between them. This CDR3 has 12 residues. Looked up from germline, CDR1 is SGHRS and CDR2 is YFSETQ. CDR3 region: CASRGDWDEQYF. CDR3 DNA sequence: TGCGCCAGCAGGGGAGATTGGGACGAGCAGTACTTC. Full variable domain (rest looked up from reference TRBV5-1 and TRBJ2-7): KAGVTQTPRYLIKTRGQQVTLSCSPISGHRSVSWYQQTPGQGLQFLFEYFSETQRNKGNFPGRFSGRQFSNSRSEMNVSTLELGDSALYLCASRGDWDEQYFGPGTRLTVT.

The V and J genes are TRBV13 and TRBJ2-2, with D maybe TRBD1 (6 bases). The CDR3 has 15 amino acids. Per the germline V gene, CDR1 is PRHDT and CDR2 is FYEKMQ (reference sequence). Trimming took off 5 bases at V and 3 bases at J, with 13 bases between the two ends. CDR3 sequence: CASSQGGFDTGELFF. The CDR3 DNA sequence: TGTGCCAGCAGCCAAGGGGGATTCGACACCGGGGAGCTGTTTTTT.

The rearrangement links TRBV9 to TRBJ1-2, with 11 bases aligning to TRBD1. The junction had 9 bases not matched to a gene; V was cut back by 0 bases and J by 8 bases. The CDR3 runs 16 residues. Germline values: CDR1 SGDLS, CDR2 YYNGEE. CDR3: CASSVASGQGAGGYTF. The CDR3 nucleotides read TGTGCCAGCAGCGTAGCCTCAGGACAGGGGGCAGGAGGCTACACCTTC.

This clone occurred a few times. The chain joins TRBV4-2 to TRBJ1-6; weak D call: TRBD1 (5 bases). The CDR3 sequence is 13 residues long. Trimming took 0 bases from V and 14 from J, leaving 11 bases between them. Germline loops: CDR1 LGHNA, CDR2 YNFKEQ. This CDR3 is CASSQDTSRALHF. DNA for the CDR3: TGTGCCAGCAGCCAAGATACTTCCAGGGCCCTCCACTTT.

The rearrangement joins TRBV3-1 (or the pseudogene TRBV3-2) to TRBJ2-5; 9 nucleotides line up with TRBD2. V lost 6 bases to trimming and J lost 7 bases; unmatched junction nucleotides: 12. Per the germline V gene, CDR1 is LGHDT and CDR2 is YNNKEL (reference sequence). The length of the CDR3 is 15 residues. The CDR3 region is CASSPEPGLAVTQYF. In nucleotides, the CDR3 is TGTGCCAGCAGTCCCGAGCCGGGACTAGCTGTGACCCAGTACTTC.

This rearrangement joins TRBV11-3 to TRBJ2-3, with a tentative D call TRBD2 (6 bases). The germline V and J ends were trimmed by 1 base and 2 bases, with 19 bases remaining between them. This CDR3 region has 18 residues. Germline loops: CDR1 SGHNT, CDR2 YENEEA. CDR3: CASSLGARVGRHTDTQYF. The CDR3 DNA follows: TGTGCCAGCAGCTTAGGGGCTCGCGTTGGGAGGCACACAGATACGCAGTATTTT.

This chain joins TRBV29-1 and TRBJ2-2; D is possibly TRBD1 (5 bases). Between the trimmed V and J ends, which lost 5 bases and 4 bases, there was a span of 8 bases. Looked up from germline, CDR1 is SQVTM and CDR2 is ANQGSEA. The CDR3 runs to 12 residues. CDR3 in amino acids: CSVTQGTGELFF. For the CDR3, the DNA is TGCAGCGTTACTCAGGGCACCGGGGAGCTGTTTTTT.

The chain carries TRBV7-8 and TRBJ1-2; possibly TRBD1 for D (6 bases). The CDR3 consists of 15 residues. Deletions cut 5 bases from V and 4 bases from J, with 17 bases between. Germline-derived CDR1 and CDR2 are SGHVS and FQNEAQ. The CDR3 is CASSRRGLGGYGYTF. For the CDR3, the DNA is TGTGCCAGCAGCAGACGAGGGCTAGGGGGCTATGGCTACACCTTC.

The chain recombines TRBV11-2 with TRBJ2-1; D is ambiguous. Germline V lookup: CDR1 SGHAT, CDR2 FQNNGV. Deletions cut 7 bases from V and 8 bases from J, with 21 bases between. The CDR3 spans 15 residues. The CDR3 region is CASTRNDIASHEQFF. DNA of the CDR3: TGTGCCAGCACGCGAAACGATATAGCATCCCATGAGCAGTTCTTC.

The chain carries TRBV6-6 and TRBJ2-3; 9 nucleotides line up with TRBD2. Looked up from germline, CDR1 is MNHNY and CDR2 is SVGAGI (reference sequence). CDR3 size: 14 residues. V gave up 8 bases and J gave up 5 bases; unmatched junction bases: 8. CDR3 bases: TGTGCCAGCCGGGTTGTAGCGGGAGTAGATACGCAGTATTTT. The encoded protein is CASRVVAGVDTQYF.

The CDR3 region is CASSSGLAGEAYEQFF. The CDR3 coding sequence is TGTGCCAGCAGTTCGGGACTAGCGGGAGAGGCCTATGAGCAGTTCTTC. The chain uses TRBV27 and TRBJ2-1; TRBD2 matches 14 bases. Germline assignment: CDR1 MNHEY and CDR2 SMNVEV (reference sequence). This CDR3 comprises 16 residues. After removal of 4 bases from V and 8 bases from J, the junction contained 7 bases not matched to a gene.

The genes are TRBV9 and TRBJ2-1, with TRBD2 identical over 7 bases. This CDR3 is 15 amino acids long. Germline CDR1 and CDR2: SGDLS and YYNGEE. Trimming cost V 0 bases and J 4 bases; bases outside gene matches: 4. CDR3 loop: CASSVGSSGYNEQFF. In DNA, the CDR3 is TGTGCCAGCAGCGTAGGTTCTAGCGGTTACAATGAGCAGTTCTTC. The variable domain in full, with the rest retrieved from reference TRBV9 and TRBJ2-1, is DSGVTQTPKHLITATGQRVTLRCSPRSGDLSVYWYQQSLDQGLQFLIQYYNGEERAKGNILERFSAQQFPDLHSELNLSSLELGDSALYFCASSVGSSGYNEQFFGPGTRLTVL.

In its sample, this clone was seen once. The chain recombines TRBV12-3 or TRBV12-4 with TRBJ2-7; 7 bases are shared with TRBD1. V lost 6 bases, J lost 10 bases, and 6 bases stayed unmatched. The CDR3 totals 11 residues. The CDR3 nucleotides are TGTGCCAGCAGAACCGGGACAGTTCAGTACTTC. This translates into CASRTGTVQYF.

This clone was recorded once. V is TRBV29-1 and J is TRBJ1-1; no clear D gene. The CDR3 extends over 10 amino acids. Germline V lookup: CDR1 SQVTM, CDR2 ANQGSEA. CDR3 loop: CSSGDTEAFF. The CDR3 nucleotides read TGCAGTTCCGGGGACACTGAAGCTTTCTTT.

The genes are TRBV2 and TRBJ1-5; 9 bases are a match to TRBD1. Germline lookup yields CDR1 SNHLY and CDR2 FYNNEI. This CDR3 has 15 amino acids. V lost 5 bases to trimming and J lost 5 bases; unmatched junction nucleotides: 7. In DNA form, the CDR3 reads TGTGCCAGCAGTCCCGGGACAGGGTACCATCAGCCCCAGCATTTT. Its translation: CASSPGTGYHQPQHF.

The chain joins TRBV2 to TRBJ1-5, with D maybe TRBD1 (5 bases). The CDR3 extends over 15 amino acids. From germline, CDR1 is SNHLY and CDR2 FYNNEI. V was trimmed by 1 base and J by 2 bases, leaving 9 bases between them. Here the CDR3 DNA reads TGTGCCAGCAGTGAAGGGCAGGGTCGCAATCAGCCCCAGCATTTT. Protein product: CASSEGQGRNQPQHF.

The rearrangement uses TRBV9 and TRBJ1-3, with 7 bases lining up with TRBD1. The CDR3 runs 15 residues. Germline CDR1 is SGDLS and CDR2 is YYNGEE. V was clipped by 4 bases and J by 3 bases; unmatched bases: 7. The CDR3 DNA reads as TGTGCCAGCAGCCCTCAGGGGGTTCGTGGAAACACCATATATTTT. Translated, it gives CASSPQGVRGNTIYF. The whole variable domain, remainder taken from reference TRBV9 and TRBJ1-3, is DSGVTQTPKHLITATGQRVTLRCSPRSGDLSVYWYQQSLDQGLQFLIQYYNGEERAKGNILERFSAQQFPDLHSELNLSSLELGDSALYFCASSPQGVRGNTIYFGEGSWLTVV.